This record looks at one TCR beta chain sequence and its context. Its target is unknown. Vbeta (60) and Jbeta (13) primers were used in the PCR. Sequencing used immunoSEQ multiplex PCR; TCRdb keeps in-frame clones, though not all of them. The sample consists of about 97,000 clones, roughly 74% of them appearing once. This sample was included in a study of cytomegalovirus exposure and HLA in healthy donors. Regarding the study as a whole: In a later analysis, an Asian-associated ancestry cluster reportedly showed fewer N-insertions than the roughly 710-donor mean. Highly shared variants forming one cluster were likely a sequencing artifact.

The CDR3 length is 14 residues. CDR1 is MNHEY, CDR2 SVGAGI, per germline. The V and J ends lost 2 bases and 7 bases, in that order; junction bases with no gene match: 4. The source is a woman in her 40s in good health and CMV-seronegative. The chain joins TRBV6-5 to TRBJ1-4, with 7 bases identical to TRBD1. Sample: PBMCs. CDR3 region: CASSYKGAVEKLFF. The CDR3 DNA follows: TGTGCCAGCAGTTACAAGGGGGCCGTTGAAAAACTGTTTTTT.